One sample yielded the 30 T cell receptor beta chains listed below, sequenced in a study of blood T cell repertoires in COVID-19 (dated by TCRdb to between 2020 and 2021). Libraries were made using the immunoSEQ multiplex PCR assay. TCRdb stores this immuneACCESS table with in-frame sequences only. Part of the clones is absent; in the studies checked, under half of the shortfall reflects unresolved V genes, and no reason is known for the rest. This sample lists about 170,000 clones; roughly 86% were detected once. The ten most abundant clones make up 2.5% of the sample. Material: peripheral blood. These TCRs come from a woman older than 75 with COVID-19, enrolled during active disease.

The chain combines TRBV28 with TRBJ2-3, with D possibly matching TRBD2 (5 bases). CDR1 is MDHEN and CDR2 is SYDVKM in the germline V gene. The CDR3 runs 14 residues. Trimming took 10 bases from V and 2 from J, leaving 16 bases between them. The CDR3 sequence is CATHPHGLTDTQYF. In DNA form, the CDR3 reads TGTGCCACCCATCCCCACGGACTCACAGATACGCAGTATTTT.

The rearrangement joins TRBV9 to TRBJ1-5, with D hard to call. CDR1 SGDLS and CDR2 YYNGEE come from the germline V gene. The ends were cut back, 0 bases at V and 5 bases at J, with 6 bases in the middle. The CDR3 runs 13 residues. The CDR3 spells CASSVDSDQPQHF. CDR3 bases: TGTGCCAGCAGCGTAGATTCGGATCAGCCCCAGCATTTT.

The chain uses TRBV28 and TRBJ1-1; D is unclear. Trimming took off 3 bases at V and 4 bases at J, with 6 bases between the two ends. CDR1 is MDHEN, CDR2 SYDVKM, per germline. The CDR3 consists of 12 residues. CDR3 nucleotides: TGTGCCAGCAGTTTCTTTGTCACTGAAGCTTTCTTT. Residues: CASSFFVTEAFF. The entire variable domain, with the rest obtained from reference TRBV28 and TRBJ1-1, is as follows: DVKVTQSSRYLVKRTGEKVFLECVQDMDHENMFWYRQDPGLGLRLIYFSYDVKMKEKGDIPEGYSVSREKKERFSLILESASTNQTSMYLCASSFFVTEAFFGQGTRLTVV.

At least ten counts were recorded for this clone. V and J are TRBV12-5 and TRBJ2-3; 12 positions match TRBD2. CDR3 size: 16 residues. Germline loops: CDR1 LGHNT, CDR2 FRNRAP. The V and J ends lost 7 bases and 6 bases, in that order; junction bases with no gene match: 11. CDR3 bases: TGTGCTAGTGCCCCAGCTAGCGGGAGGGCCCCTGATACGCAGTATTTT. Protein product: CASAPASGRAPDTQYF. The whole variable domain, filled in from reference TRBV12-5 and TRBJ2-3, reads DARVTQTPRHKVTEMGQEVTMRCQPILGHNTVFWYRQTMMQGLELLAYFRNRAPLDDSGMPKDRFSAEMPDATLATLKIQPSEPRDSAVYFCASAPASGRAPDTQYFGPGTRLTVL.

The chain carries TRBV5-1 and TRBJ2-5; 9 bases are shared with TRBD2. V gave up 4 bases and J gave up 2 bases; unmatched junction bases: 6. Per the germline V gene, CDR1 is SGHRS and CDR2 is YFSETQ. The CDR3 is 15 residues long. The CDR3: CASSPAGGPQETQYF. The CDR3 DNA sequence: TGCGCCAGCAGCCCAGCGGGGGGACCGCAAGAGACCCAGTACTTC.

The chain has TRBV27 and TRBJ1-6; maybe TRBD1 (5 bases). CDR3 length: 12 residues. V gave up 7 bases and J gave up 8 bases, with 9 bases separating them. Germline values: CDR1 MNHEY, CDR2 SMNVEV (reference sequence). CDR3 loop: CASKTRDSPLHF. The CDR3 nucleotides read TGTGCCAGCAAGACCAGGGATTCACCCCTCCACTTT.

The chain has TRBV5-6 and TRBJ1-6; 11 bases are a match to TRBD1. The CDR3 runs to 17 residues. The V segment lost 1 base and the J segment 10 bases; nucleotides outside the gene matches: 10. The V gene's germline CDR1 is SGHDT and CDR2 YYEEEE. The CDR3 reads CASSLTVEDRGPSPLHF. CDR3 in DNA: TGTGCCAGCAGCTTGACGGTTGAGGACAGGGGGCCCTCACCCCTCCACTTT. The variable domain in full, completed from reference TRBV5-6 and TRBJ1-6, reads DAGVTQSPTHLIKTRGQQVTLRCSPKSGHDTVSWYQQALGQGPQFIFQYYEEEERQRGNFPDRFSGHQFPNYSSELNVNALLLGDSALYLCASSLTVEDRGPSPLHFGNGTRLTVT.

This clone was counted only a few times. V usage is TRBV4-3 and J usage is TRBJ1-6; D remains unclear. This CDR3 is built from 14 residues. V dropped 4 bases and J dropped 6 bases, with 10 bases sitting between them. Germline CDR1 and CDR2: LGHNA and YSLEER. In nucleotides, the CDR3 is TGCGCCAGCAGCCCTGGGAGGCTTAATTCACCCCTCCACTTT. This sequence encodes CASSPGRLNSPLHF.

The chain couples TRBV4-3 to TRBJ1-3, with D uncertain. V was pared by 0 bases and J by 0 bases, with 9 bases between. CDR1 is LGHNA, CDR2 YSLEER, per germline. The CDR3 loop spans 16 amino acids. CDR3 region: CASSQDAVTSGNTIYF. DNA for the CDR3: TGCGCCAGCAGCCAAGATGCAGTAACCTCTGGAAACACCATATATTTT.

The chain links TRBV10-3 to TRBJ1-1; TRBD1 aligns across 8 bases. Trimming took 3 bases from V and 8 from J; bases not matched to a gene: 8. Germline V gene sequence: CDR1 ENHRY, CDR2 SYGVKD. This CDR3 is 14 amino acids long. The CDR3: CAISDRGLPGEAFF. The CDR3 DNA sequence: TGTGCCATCAGTGACAGGGGGCTCCCCGGAGAAGCTTTCTTT.

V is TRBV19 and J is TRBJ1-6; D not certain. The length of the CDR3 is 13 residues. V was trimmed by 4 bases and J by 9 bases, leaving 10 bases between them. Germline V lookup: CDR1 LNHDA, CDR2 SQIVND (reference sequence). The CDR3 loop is CASSTVPSSPLHF. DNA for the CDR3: TGTGCCAGTAGTACCGTTCCCAGTTCACCCCTCCACTTT.

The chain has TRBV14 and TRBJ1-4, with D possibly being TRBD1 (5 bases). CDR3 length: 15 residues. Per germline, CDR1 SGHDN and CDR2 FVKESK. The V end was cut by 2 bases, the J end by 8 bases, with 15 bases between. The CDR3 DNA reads TGTGCCAGCAGCCAAAGGGGCTTGTTAAGAGAAAAACTGTTTTTT. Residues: CASSQRGLLREKLFF.

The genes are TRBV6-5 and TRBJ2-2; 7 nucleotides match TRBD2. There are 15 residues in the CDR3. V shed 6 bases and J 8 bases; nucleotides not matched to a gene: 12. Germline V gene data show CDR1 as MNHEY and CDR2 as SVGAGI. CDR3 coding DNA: TGTGCCAGCAGGCCTGGGGCGGGAGTTATTGGGGAGCTGTTTTTT. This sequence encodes CASRPGAGVIGELFF.

The CDR3 bases are TGTGCCAGTAGGGACACCCCCAATCAGCCCCAGCATTTT. It codes for CASRDTPNQPQHF. This sequence joins TRBV19 and TRBJ1-5, with D maybe TRBD1 (5 bases). Trimming shortened V by 6 bases and J by 3 bases, and 9 bases separated the two germline ends. The germline gives CDR1 LNHDA, CDR2 SQIVND (reference sequence). This CDR3 comprises 13 residues.

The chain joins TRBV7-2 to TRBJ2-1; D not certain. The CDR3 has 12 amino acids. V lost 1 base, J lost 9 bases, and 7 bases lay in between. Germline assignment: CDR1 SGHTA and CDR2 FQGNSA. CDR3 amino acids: CASSLGLSEQFF. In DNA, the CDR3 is TGTGCCAGCAGCTTAGGGTTGAGTGAGCAGTTCTTC.

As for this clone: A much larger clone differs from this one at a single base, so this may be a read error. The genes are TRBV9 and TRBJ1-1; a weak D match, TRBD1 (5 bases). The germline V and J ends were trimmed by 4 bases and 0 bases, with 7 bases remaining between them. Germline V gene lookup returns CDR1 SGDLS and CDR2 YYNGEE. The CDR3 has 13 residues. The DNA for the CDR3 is TGTGCCAGCAGCCAGGGCATGAACACTGAAGCTTTCTTT. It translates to CASSQGMNTEAFF.

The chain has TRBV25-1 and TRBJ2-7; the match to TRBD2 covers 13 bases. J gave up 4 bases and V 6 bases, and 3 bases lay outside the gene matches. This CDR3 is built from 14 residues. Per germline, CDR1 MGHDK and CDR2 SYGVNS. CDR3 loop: CASSRTSGRYEQYF. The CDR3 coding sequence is TGTGCCAGCAGCCGGACTAGCGGGAGATACGAGCAGTACTTC.

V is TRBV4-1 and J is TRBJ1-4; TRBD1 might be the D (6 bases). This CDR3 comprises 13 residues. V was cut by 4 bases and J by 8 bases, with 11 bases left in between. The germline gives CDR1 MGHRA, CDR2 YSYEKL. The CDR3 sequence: CASSLRGGEKLFF. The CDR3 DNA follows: TGCGCCAGCAGCCTTCGGGGGGGCGAAAAACTGTTTTTT.

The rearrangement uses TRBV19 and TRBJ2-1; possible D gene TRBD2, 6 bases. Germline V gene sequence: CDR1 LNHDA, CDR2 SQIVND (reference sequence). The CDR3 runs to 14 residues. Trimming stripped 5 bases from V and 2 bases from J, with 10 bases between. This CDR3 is CASSRDSAYNEQFF. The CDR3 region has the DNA TGTGCCAGTAGTCGGGACTCCGCCTACAATGAGCAGTTCTTC.

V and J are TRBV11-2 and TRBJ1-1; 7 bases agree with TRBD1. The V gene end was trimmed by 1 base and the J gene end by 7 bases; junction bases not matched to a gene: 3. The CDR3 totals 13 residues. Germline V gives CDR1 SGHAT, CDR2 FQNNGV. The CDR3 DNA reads TGTGCCAGCAGCTTAGGACAGGGTGGTGAAGCTTTCTTT. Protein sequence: CASSLGQGGEAFF.

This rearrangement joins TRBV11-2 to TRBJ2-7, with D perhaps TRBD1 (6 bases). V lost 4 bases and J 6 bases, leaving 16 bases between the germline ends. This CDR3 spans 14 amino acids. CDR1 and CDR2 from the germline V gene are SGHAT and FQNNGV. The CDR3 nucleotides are TGTGCCAGCAGCTCTACGACAGGAAAGGTCGAGCAGTACTTC. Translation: CASSSTTGKVEQYF.

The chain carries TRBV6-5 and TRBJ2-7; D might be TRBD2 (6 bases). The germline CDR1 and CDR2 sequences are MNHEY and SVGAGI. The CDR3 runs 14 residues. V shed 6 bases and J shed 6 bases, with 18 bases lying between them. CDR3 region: CASRYRDFPGEQYF. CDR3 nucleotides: TGTGCCAGCAGATATAGGGACTTCCCAGGCGAGCAGTACTTC.

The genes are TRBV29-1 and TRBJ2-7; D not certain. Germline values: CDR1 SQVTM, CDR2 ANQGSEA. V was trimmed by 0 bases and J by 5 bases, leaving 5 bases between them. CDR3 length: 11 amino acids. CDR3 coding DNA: TGCAGCGTTGAAGATCGGGACGAGCAGTACTTC. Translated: CSVEDRDEQYF.

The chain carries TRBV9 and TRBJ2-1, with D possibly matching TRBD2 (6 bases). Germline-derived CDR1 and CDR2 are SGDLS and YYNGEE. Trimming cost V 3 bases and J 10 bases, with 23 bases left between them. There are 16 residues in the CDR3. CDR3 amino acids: CASSAQLGGALGEQFF. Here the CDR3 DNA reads TGTGCCAGCAGCGCCCAACTAGGCGGGGCCTTGGGGGAGCAGTTCTTC.

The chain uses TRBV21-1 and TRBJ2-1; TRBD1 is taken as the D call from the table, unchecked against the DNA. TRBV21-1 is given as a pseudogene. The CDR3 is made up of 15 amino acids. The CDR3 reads CASSCRVWKLDEQFF. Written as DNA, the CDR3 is TGTGCCAGCAGTTGCAGGGTCTGGAAGTTGGATGAGCAGTTCTTC.

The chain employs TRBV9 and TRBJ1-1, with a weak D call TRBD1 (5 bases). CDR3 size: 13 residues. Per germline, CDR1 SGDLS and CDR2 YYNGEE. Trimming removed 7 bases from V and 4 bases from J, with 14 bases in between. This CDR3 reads CASRDSSSTEAFF. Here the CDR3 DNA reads TGTGCCAGCCGAGACAGCTCTTCCACTGAAGCTTTCTTT.

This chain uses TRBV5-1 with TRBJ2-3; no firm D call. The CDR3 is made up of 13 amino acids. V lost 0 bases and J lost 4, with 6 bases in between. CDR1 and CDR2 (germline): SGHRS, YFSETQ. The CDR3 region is CASSLVAADTQYF. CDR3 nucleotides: TGCGCCAGCAGCTTGGTCGCGGCAGATACGCAGTATTTT.

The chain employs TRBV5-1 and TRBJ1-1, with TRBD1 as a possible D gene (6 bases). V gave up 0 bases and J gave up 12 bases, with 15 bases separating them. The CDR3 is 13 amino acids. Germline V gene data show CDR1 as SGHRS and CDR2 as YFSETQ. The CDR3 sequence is CASSLEVGAVTFF. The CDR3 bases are TGCGCCAGCAGCTTGGAGGTGGGGGCCGTCACTTTCTTT.

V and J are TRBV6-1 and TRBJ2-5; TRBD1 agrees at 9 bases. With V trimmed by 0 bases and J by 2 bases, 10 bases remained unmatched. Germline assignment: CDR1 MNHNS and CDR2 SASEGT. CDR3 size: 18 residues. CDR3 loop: CASSEATGGGGNQETQYF. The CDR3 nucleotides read TGTGCCAGCAGTGAAGCCACAGGGGGCGGGGGAAATCAAGAGACCCAGTACTTC.

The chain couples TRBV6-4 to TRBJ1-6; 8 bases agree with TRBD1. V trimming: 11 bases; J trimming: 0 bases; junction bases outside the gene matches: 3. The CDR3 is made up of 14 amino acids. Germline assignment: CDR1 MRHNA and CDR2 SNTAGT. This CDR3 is CALQGDSYNSPLHF. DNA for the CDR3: TGTGCCTTACAGGGGGACTCCTATAATTCACCCCTCCACTTT.